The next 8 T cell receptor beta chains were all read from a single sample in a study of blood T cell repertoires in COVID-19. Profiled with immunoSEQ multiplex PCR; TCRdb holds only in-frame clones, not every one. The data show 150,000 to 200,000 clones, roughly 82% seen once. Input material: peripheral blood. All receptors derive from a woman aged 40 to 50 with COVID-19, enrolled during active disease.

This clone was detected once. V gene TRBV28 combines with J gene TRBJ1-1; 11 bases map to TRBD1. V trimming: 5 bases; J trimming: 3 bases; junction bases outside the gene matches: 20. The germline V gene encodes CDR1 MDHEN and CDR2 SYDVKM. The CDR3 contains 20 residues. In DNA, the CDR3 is TGTGCCAGCAGTACTCATTACCGGGACAGGGGGATAAGTCAGGACACTGAAGCTTTCTTT. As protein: CASSTHYRDRGISQDTEAFF.

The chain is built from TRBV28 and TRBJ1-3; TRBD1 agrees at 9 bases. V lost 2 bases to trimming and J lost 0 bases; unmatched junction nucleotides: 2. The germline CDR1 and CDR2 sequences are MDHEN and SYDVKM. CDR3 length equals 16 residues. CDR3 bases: TGTGCCAGCAGTTTAGTGGGACAGGGCTCTGGAAACACCATATATTTT. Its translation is CASSLVGQGSGNTIYF.

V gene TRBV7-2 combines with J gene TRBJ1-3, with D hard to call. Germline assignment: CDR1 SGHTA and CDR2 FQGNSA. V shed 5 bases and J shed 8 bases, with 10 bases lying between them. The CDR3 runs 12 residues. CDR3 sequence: CASSATSYTIYF. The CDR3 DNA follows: TGTGCCAGCAGCGCCACCAGTTACACCATATATTTT.

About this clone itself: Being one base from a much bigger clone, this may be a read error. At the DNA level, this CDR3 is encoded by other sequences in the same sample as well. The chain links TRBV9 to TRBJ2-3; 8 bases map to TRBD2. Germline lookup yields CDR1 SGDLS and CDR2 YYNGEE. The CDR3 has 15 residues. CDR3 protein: CASSARAGEGDTQYF. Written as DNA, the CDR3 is TGTGCCAGTAGCGCTAGAGCGGGAGAAGGGGATACGCAGTATTTT.

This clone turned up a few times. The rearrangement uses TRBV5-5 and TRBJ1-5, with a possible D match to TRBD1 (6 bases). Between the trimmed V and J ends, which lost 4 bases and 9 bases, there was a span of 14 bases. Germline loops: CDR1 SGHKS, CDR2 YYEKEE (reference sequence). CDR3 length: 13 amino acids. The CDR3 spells CASSPGGGGPQHF. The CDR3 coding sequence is TGTGCCAGCAGCCCTGGGGGCGGCGGGCCCCAGCATTTT.

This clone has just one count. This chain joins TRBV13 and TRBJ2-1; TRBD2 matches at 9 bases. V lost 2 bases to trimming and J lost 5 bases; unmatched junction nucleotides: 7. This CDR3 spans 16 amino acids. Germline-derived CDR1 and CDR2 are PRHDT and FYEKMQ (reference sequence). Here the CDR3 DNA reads TGTGCCAGCAGCTTACGCTTGGGACTAGCTAACAATGAGCAGTTCTTC. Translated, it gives CASSLRLGLANNEQFF.

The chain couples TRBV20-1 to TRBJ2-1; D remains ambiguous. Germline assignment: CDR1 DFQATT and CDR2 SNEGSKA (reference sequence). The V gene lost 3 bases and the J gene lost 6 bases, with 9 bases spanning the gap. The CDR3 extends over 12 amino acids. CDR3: CSASMIVNEQFF. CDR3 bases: TGCAGTGCTAGTATGATAGTCAATGAGCAGTTCTTC.

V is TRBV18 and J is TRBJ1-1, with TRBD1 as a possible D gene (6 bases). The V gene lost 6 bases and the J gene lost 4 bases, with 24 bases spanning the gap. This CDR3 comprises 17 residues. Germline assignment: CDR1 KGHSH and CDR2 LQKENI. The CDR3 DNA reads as TGTGCCAGCTCGCCTCTCGACAGGAAACCGGTCGGCACTGAAGCTTTCTTT. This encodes CASSPLDRKPVGTEAFF.